The clone carrying this T cell receptor beta chain was detected ten times or more. This sample's treatment: PENTA 11 planned treatment interruption arm or continuous ART arm. The data belong to a study of HIV-infected children after antiretroviral therapy interruption. Study summary: Recorded EBV and CMV exposure existed for most children. Samples from the continuous-treatment group were taken at weeks 0, 48 and 150.

Unique molecular identifiers were included in an RNA-based 3' RACE TCR library. MiXCR, run by TCRdb on the 3' RACE reads, gives a single entry per CDR3 protein. In the table there are some 90,000 distinct CDR3 sequences, about 6.3% of which are singletons. Trimming removed 1 base from V and 0 bases from J, with 10 bases in between. Germline CDR1 MNHNS, CDR2 SASEGT. The CDR3 loop spans 15 amino acids. This rearrangement joins TRBV6-1 to TRBJ2-7; D unclear. This clonotype was sampled from a pool of human donors with HIV. The specimen was CD45RA+ CD4+ T cells from PBMCs, pooled from several time points, collected from a donor given antiretroviral therapy, either interrupted or continuous. Subset denoted: naive CD4+ CD45RA+ CD45RO- T cells. CDR3 DNA: TGTGCCAGCAGTGAAGGTAGAAGAAGCTCCTACGAGCAGTACTTC. Protein product: CASSEGRRSSYEQYF.